A few counts support the clone carrying this T cell receptor beta chain. This entry belongs to a study of blood T cell repertoires in COVID-19. Study-wide background: The United States, Italy and Spain were the sources of the acute and convalescent COVID-19 samples. T cells, B-cell-depleted T cells, or PBMCs provided the cDNA or gDNA that served as material.

The germline V gene encodes CDR1 LGHNA and CDR2 YSLEER. The ends lost 0 bases at V and 3 bases at J; junction bases unmatched: 10. The CDR3 sequence is 20 residues long. Source study methods: Nucleated cell counts were estimated from reference gene primer amplification. The data were produced by immunoSEQ multiplex PCR, yet TCRdb's version contains in-frame clones alone and is incomplete. The D gene and trimming were derived from the DNA, and the V and J assignments and clone size from that table. The data show about 120,000 clones, roughly 87% seen once. Source material: peripheral blood. The origin of this receptor is a man older than 75 with acute or convalescent COVID-19. This rearrangement joins TRBV4-3 to TRBJ2-2, with TRBD2 matching over 13 bases. CDR3 DNA: TGCGCCAGCAGCCAAGATACTACGACTAGCGGGAGGCCCCACACCGGGGAGCTGTTTTTT. Translation: CASSQDTTTSGRPHTGELFF.